The 19 T cell receptor beta chains listed next were all sequenced from one sample in a study of blood T cell repertoires in COVID-19. Measured with immunoSEQ multiplex PCR; TCRdb has only the in-frame clones, and not every one. The sample carries about 94,000 clones, roughly four fifths recorded once. Sequences were obtained from peripheral blood. The receptors originated from a man in his sixties with acute or convalescent COVID-19.

The rearrangement joins TRBV6-5 to TRBJ1-2; 8 nucleotides match TRBD1. The CDR3 covers 13 residues. Germline trimming cut 6 bases from V and 6 bases from J; bases unmatched to any gene: 6. CDR1 MNHEY and CDR2 SVGAGI come from the germline V gene. The CDR3 nucleotides are TGTGCCAGCAGCTTGACAGGGGCTGATGGCTACACCTTC. Translated: CASSLTGADGYTF.

The chain links TRBV28 to TRBJ1-1; weak D call: TRBD1 (5 bases). The ends were cut back, 2 bases at V and 3 bases at J, with 7 bases in the middle. In germline, CDR1 is MDHEN, CDR2 SYDVKM. This CDR3 contains 13 residues. The chain's CDR3 is CASSLGRDTEAFF. The CDR3 region has the DNA TGTGCCAGCAGTTTAGGCAGGGACACTGAAGCTTTCTTT.

V and J are TRBV15 and TRBJ1-3, with TRBD1 matching 8 bases. J lost 4 bases, V lost 0 bases, and 5 bases had no gene match. The germline gives CDR1 LNHNV, CDR2 YYDKDF (reference sequence). The CDR3 totals 16 residues. CDR3 nucleotides: TGTGCCACCAGCAGAGATGCCCGACAGGGGGGAAACACCATATATTTT. It yields the protein CATSRDARQGGNTIYF. The full variable domain, rest sourced from reference TRBV15 and TRBJ1-3, is DAMVIQNPRYQVTQFGKPVTLSCSQTLNHNVMYWYQQKSSQAPKLLFHYYDKDFNNEADTPDNFQSRRPNTSFCFLDIRSPGLGDTAMYLCATSRDARQGGNTIYFGEGSWLTVV.

This clone has more than one count but fewer than ten. This chain links TRBV19 with TRBJ1-1; D not certain. This CDR3 is built from 15 residues. With 6 bases removed from V and 0 bases from J, the gap between germline ends came to 14 bases. Germline CDR1 reads LNHDA; CDR2 reads SQIVND (reference sequence). CDR3 sequence (DNA): TGTGCCAGTAGCCTCGGTCCTTTCATGAACACTGAAGCTTTCTTT. It is translated as CASSLGPFMNTEAFF.

The V and J genes are TRBV7-2 and TRBJ1-2; D gene unclear. V was clipped by 2 bases and J by 2 bases, with 9 bases between them. From germline, CDR1 is SGHTA and CDR2 FQGNSA. CDR3 length equals 14 residues. DNA of the CDR3: TGTGCCAGCAGCTTATTACCCCAGAACTATGGCTACACCTTC. The encoded protein is CASSLLPQNYGYTF.

The rearrangement links TRBV4-1 to TRBJ2-3, with a weak D call TRBD2 (6 bases). The germline V gene encodes CDR1 MGHRA and CDR2 YSYEKL. Trimming cost V 1 base and J 0 bases, with 11 bases left between them. The CDR3 is 16 residues long. The CDR3 here is CASSQVGGFSTDTQYF. CDR3 bases: TGCGCCAGCAGCCAAGTGGGAGGTTTTAGCACAGATACGCAGTATTTT.

In DNA form, the CDR3 reads TGTGCCAGTAGTATTTTCGAGGGCAACACTGAAGCTTTCTTT. It specifies CASSIFEGNTEAFF. The V call is TRBV19, the J call TRBJ1-1; D is ambiguous. This CDR3 region has 14 residues. CDR1 LNHDA and CDR2 SQIVND come from the germline V gene (reference sequence). The ends were cut back, 3 bases at V and 2 bases at J, with 10 bases in the middle.

V gene TRBV11-2 combines with J gene TRBJ2-1; a possible D gene is TRBD2 (6 bases). There are 14 residues in the CDR3. V lost 5 bases and J lost 0, with 8 bases in between. The germline V gene encodes CDR1 SGHAT and CDR2 FQNNGV. The CDR3 DNA follows: TGTGCCAGCAGCCGTAGCGGCTCCTACAATGAGCAGTTCTTC. Protein: CASSRSGSYNEQFF.

V gene TRBV2 combines with J gene TRBJ1-1, with D uncertain. V shed 6 bases and J shed 1 base, with 9 bases lying between them. This CDR3 contains 13 residues. Germline V CDR1 and CDR2: SNHLY, FYNNEI. The DNA of the CDR3 is TGTGCCAGCAGCGGATCGGGGAACACTGAAGCTTTCTTT. Protein sequence: CASSGSGNTEAFF.

J is TRBJ1-4 and V is TRBV3-1 (or the pseudogene TRBV3-2), with D unclear. V lost 5 bases to trimming and J lost 8 bases, with 15 bases between them. Germline CDR1 is LGHDT and CDR2 is YNNKEL (reference sequence). The CDR3 totals 14 residues. The CDR3 is CASSGRWSGEKLFF. DNA of the CDR3: TGTGCCAGCAGCGGGAGGTGGAGCGGAGAAAAACTGTTTTTT.

DNA of the CDR3: TGTGCCAGCAGTTCCCGGGGACTGGGAAATCGAGAGCAGTACTTC. Protein product: CASSSRGLGNREQYF. The J gene is TRBJ2-7, the V gene TRBV11-2; the D gene is possibly TRBD2 (6 bases). This CDR3 has 15 residues. V was shortened by 6 bases and J by 7 bases, with 22 bases between the two germline ends. CDR1 is SGHAT and CDR2 is FQNNGV in the germline V gene.

V and J are TRBV11-2 and TRBJ2-4; 14 nucleotides align to TRBD2. J was trimmed by 0 bases and V by 7 bases; bases with no gene match: 11. Germline CDR1 reads SGHAT; CDR2 reads FQNNGV. The CDR3 runs 19 residues. CDR3 amino acids: CASTIHGLAGGVAKNIQYF. CDR3 DNA: TGTGCCAGCACCATCCACGGACTAGCGGGGGGAGTAGCCAAAAACATTCAGTACTTC. The full variable domain, in which reference TRBV11-2 and TRBJ2-4 provide the parts outside the CDR3, is EAGVAQSPRYKIIEKRQSVAFWCNPISGHATLYWYQQILGQGPKLLIQFQNNGVVDDSQLPKDRFSAERLKGVDSTLKIQPAKLEDSAVYLCASTIHGLAGGVAKNIQYFGAGTRLSVL.

The chain combines TRBV4-1 with TRBJ1-2; 8 bases agree with TRBD1. The trim removed 3 bases at V and 4 bases at J, leaving 7 bases unmatched. This CDR3 spans 15 amino acids. CDR1 and CDR2 (germline): MGHRA, YSYEKL. In DNA, the CDR3 is TGCGCCAGCAGCCACCCCGGACAGGGAACCTATGGCTACACCTTC. Its protein is CASSHPGQGTYGYTF.

The chain recombines TRBV19 with TRBJ2-5; D unresolved. The CDR3 runs 15 residues. The germline CDR1 and CDR2 sequences are LNHDA and SQIVND (reference sequence). V lost 1 base and J lost 2, with 11 bases in between. The CDR3 coding sequence is TGTGCCAGTAGTATAGCCTCCACAGCTCAAGAGACCCAGTACTTC. This codes for CASSIASTAQETQYF.

This clone showed up just a few times. The gene calls are TRBV10-1 and TRBJ1-6, with 8 bases identical to TRBD1. The V gene end was trimmed by 4 bases and the J gene end by 9 bases; junction bases not matched to a gene: 5. Germline V gives CDR1 WNHNN, CDR2 SYGVQD (reference sequence). The CDR3 runs 14 residues. Written as DNA, the CDR3 is TGCGCCAGCAGTGCTGGACAGGGAGCTTCACCCCTCCACTTT. It translates to CASSAGQGASPLHF.

In nucleotides, the CDR3 is TGTGCCAGCAGTTACGACAGGGGGCCCTTGAACACTGAAGCTTTCTTT. Protein product: CASSYDRGPLNTEAFF. The chain couples TRBV6-5 to TRBJ1-1; 10 bases are a match to TRBD1. J lost 0 bases, V lost 2 bases, and 3 bases had no gene match. The CDR3 covers 16 residues. Germline V lookup: CDR1 MNHEY, CDR2 SVGAGI.

The gene calls are TRBV6-1 and TRBJ1-4, with D unclear. There are 16 residues in the CDR3. Germline-derived CDR1 and CDR2 are MNHNS and SASEGT. Between the trimmed V and J ends, which lost 0 bases and 7 bases, there was a span of 15 bases. CDR3 bases: TGTGCCAGCAGTGAAGCGTCGGGAAACGGAGGTGAAAAACTGTTTTTT. Translated: CASSEASGNGGEKLFF.

The chain couples TRBV24-1 to TRBJ2-2; TRBD1 aligns across 7 bases. The CDR3 consists of 17 residues. J lost 1 base, V lost 1 base, and 5 bases had no gene match. CDR1 and CDR2 from the germline V gene are KGHDR and SFDVKD. The CDR3 nucleotides are TGTGCCACCAGTGATTTAGGCGCAGGGGGGAACACCGGGGAGCTGTTTTTT. It codes for CATSDLGAGGNTGELFF.

The count of this clone is one. The rearrangement links TRBV20-1 to TRBJ1-1; 7 bases map to TRBD1. This CDR3 region has 14 residues. Germline V CDR1 and CDR2: DFQATT, SNEGSKA (reference sequence). With 3 bases clipped from V and 4 bases from J, the junction kept 8 bases outside the gene matches. Here the CDR3 DNA reads TGCAGTGCTAGTCTACAGGGGTTGGGCACTGAAGCTTTCTTT. Translated, it gives CSASLQGLGTEAFF.